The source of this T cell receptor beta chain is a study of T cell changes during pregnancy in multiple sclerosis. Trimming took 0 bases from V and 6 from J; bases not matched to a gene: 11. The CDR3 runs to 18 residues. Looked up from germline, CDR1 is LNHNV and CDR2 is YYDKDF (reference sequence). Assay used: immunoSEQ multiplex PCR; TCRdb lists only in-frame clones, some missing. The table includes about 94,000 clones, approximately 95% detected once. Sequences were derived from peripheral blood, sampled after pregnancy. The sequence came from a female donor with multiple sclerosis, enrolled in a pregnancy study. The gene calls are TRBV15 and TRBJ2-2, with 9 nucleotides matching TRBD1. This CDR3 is CATSRDKSRDRAAGELFF. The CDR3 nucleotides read TGTGCCACCAGCAGAGACAAATCGCGGGACAGGGCGGCCGGGGAGCTGTTTTTT. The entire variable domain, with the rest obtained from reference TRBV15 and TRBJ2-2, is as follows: DAMVIQNPRYQVTQFGKPVTLSCSQTLNHNVMYWYQQKSSQAPKLLFHYYDKDFNNEADTPDNFQSRRPNTSFCFLDIRSPGLGDTAMYLCATSRDKSRDRAAGELFFGEGSRLTVL.